This entry concerns a single TCR beta chain. Its target is not known. Pools of viral peptides were used by the ViraFEST assay to expand antigen-specific CD4+ T cells ahead of sequencing. Subsequent to a culture period of nine to ten days, CD4+ T cells were isolated. No vaccinee had earlier SARS-CoV-2 infection, and nucleocapsid antibodies were negative. The researchers cultured 1.9 million or so PBMC per well with approximately 11 IU/ml IL-2 and 8 to 10 ug/ml peptides. Trimming took 3 bases from V and 7 from J; bases not matched to a gene: 13. The CDR3 totals 17 residues. From germline, CDR1 is MGHRA and CDR2 YSYEKL. The data were produced by immunoSEQ multiplex PCR, yet TCRdb's version contains in-frame clones alone and is incomplete. In the table there are some 60,000 clones, around 76% of which are singletons. The source of the sample is a study of vaccination effects on CD4 cells after COVID-19.

Whole-study results and caveats: Both infection-induced and vaccine-induced clones contracted markedly at late post-vaccination timepoints.

Source: CD4+ T cells from PBMCs cultured with HCoV-NL63 spike peptides, taken before COVID-19 vaccination. J is TRBJ2-1 and V is TRBV4-1; 9 positions agree with TRBD1. The source is a human donor who received a COVID-19 vaccine. The CDR3 region is CASSQQPGQGVRNEQFF. The CDR3 nucleotides are TGCGCCAGCAGCCAGCAGCCGGGACAGGGTGTTAGGAATGAGCAGTTCTTC.